This TCR beta chain was identified in a study of T-cell reconstitution after alpha-beta-depleted transplantation in children. Study-level points and caveats: Approximately two months post-transplant, alpha-beta T cells reportedly originated from several hundred expanded graft clones. The origin of high day-60 TCRbeta diversity in some patients lay in surviving recipient T cells and thymic progenitors. Counts and diversity of T cells one year after transplant came mostly from newly produced T cells.

Unique molecular identifiers were used in preparing the TCRbeta library. TCRdb recomputed calls from the PCR reads with MiXCR, one row per CDR3 protein. The table shows hundreds of thousands of distinct CDR3 sequences, with around 12% occurring only once. Trimming cost V 6 bases and J 5 bases; bases outside gene matches: 7. This CDR3 has 15 amino acids. In its sample, this clonotype was seen many times. Its antigen is undetermined. The sequence was collected from a girl aged 2-10 years with congenital amegakaryocytic thrombocytopenia, due to receive a stem cell transplant. The chain combines TRBV12-3 or TRBV12-4 with TRBJ2-1; 10 positions agree with TRBD1. This material consisted of PBMCs, taken before TCRalphabeta/CD19-depleted stem cell transplant. CDR3 coding DNA: TGTGCCAGCAGAAAAACCGGGACAGGGGACAATGAGCAGTTCTTC. Its translation is CASRKTGTGDNEQFF.